Detailed here is one T cell receptor (beta chain). The data derive from a study of CD4 and CD8 cells across lung adenocarcinoma regions. TCRdb fed the PCR reads into MiXCR, producing one record per CDR3 protein. This table has 9,500 to 15,000 distinct CDR3 sequences, roughly 44% appearing once. The germline CDR1 and CDR2 sequences are GTSNPN and SVGIG (reference sequence). This CDR3 region has 13 residues. Localized lung adenocarcinoma, a non-small cell lung cancer, affected the donors. The chain recombines TRBV30 with TRBJ2-3; perhaps TRBD1 as D (5 bases). The end of the DNA aligns better with TRBJ2-1, so the J call may be wrong. The receptor was derived from a male donor with lung adenocarcinoma. The CD4 and CD8 labels of this study may be unreliable. The sample was CD8+ T cells from the margin of a lung tumor. The CDR3 DNA reads as TGTGCCTGGAGTCAGGGAAACCAAGAGACCCAGTTCTTC. This codes for CAWSQGNQETQFF.